This entry concerns a single TCR beta chain. Its antigen remains unidentified. This specimen belongs to a study of OX40 agonist ivuxolimab in advanced cancers. Looking at the study overall: Every 2 weeks, patients received ivuxolimab intravenously, dosed at 0.01 to 10 mg/kg. Study-level results: At doses 0.1 to 3.0 mg/kg, CD4+ and CD8+ clones expanded. Specificity for antigen went undetermined in the expanded peripheral T cells.

The CDR3 is 13 amino acids. Trimming removed 7 bases from V and 7 bases from J, with 16 bases in between. Per the germline V gene, CDR1 is MNHEY and CDR2 is SVGAGI. The cohort excluded patients with autoimmune disease history or systemic immunosuppression. Some clones are missing from TCRdb's copy, which holds only in-frame ones; the method was immunoSEQ multiplex PCR. The profile shows 50,000 or so clones, around 77% of them singletons. The chain employs TRBV6-5 and TRBJ1-2; possible D gene TRBD1, 5 bases. The specimen was CD4+ or CD8+ T cells sorted from blood, collected in a trial of the OX40 agonist ivuxolimab. The TCR comes from an adult with an advanced solid tumor such as melanoma, head and neck, liver or kidney cancer. CDR3 sequence: CASTVGGARGYTF. The CDR3 nucleotides read TGTGCCAGCACCGTGGGAGGGGCGCGTGGCTACACCTTC.